Shown below are 18 T cell receptor beta chains from a single sample sequenced in a study of CD8+CD57+ T cells in acquired aplastic anemia. Patients picked for sequencing had shown CD8+CD57+ cell expansion detected by flow cytometry. TCR beta VDJ and CDR3 were profiled, and genomic DNA was the template. MiXCR, applied by TCRdb to the reads, yields one record per CDR3 protein. Among fewer than 200,000 distinct CDR3 sequences, about 64% were seen once, and the ten largest hold 40% to 60%. The sequenced material came from sorted CD4+, CD8+, or CD8+CD57+ T cells (not recorded which) from PBMCs. The origin of the receptors is a human donor with aplastic anemia.

This clonotype has only a few counts. The chain combines TRBV2 with TRBJ2-7; TRBD2 matches at 11 bases. This CDR3 region has 16 residues. Germline V gene data show CDR1 as SNHLY and CDR2 as FYNNEI. V lost 4 bases, J lost 2 bases, and 7 bases stayed unmatched. CDR3 DNA sequence: TGTGCCAGCAGTGTACTAGCGGGGGCCGGGACCTACGAGCAGTACTTC. Translated, it gives CASSVLAGAGTYEQYF. Full variable domain (remainder filled in from reference TRBV2 and TRBJ2-7): EPEVTQTPSHQVTQMGQEVILRCVPISNHLYFYWYRQILGQKVEFLVSFYNNEISEKSEIFDDQFSVERPDGSNFTLKIRSTKLEDSAMYFCASSVLAGAGTYEQYFGPGTRLTVT.

This clonotype was detected only once. The rearrangement links TRBV2 to TRBJ2-7, with 9 bases identical to TRBD2. Germline CDR1 is SNHLY and CDR2 is FYNNEI. This CDR3 contains 10 residues. The CDR3 protein is CASDGGGGAV. In nucleotides, the CDR3 is TGTGCCAGCGATGGTGGCGGGGGGGCCGTC.

This clonotype was seen a few times. This chain connects TRBV15 to TRBJ1-6, with TRBD1 matching over 7 bases. The CDR3 extends over 13 amino acids. Germline lookup yields CDR1 LNHNV and CDR2 YYDKDF (reference sequence). Germline trimming cut 4 bases from V and 9 bases from J; bases unmatched to any gene: 3. The CDR3 protein is CATSMTGFSPLHF. The CDR3 DNA follows: TGTGCCACCAGCATGACAGGGTTTTCACCCCTCCACTTT.

The chain has TRBV18 and TRBJ2-7; D could derive from TRBD1 or TRBD2 (5 bases each). This CDR3 has 15 residues. The V gene lost 0 bases and the J gene lost 0 bases, with 9 bases spanning the gap. Germline CDR1 KGHSH, CDR2 LQKENI. This chain's CDR3 is CASSPPAGTSYEQYF. The CDR3 DNA is TGTGCCAGCTCACCACCGGCCGGGACCTCCTACGAGCAGTACTTC.

This clonotype was seen a handful of times. The chain couples TRBV19 to TRBJ2-5; the D call may be TRBD1 or TRBD2 (5 bases each). Germline lookup yields CDR1 LNHDA and CDR2 SQIVND (reference sequence). The V gene lost 5 bases and the J gene lost 5 bases, with 9 bases spanning the gap. The CDR3 contains 12 residues. CDR3 in DNA: TGTGCCAGTAGTGGGGGACCGGAGACCCAGTACTTC. Protein: CASSGGPETQYF. The full variable domain, in which reference TRBV19 and TRBJ2-5 provide the parts outside the CDR3, is DGGITQSPKYLFRKEGQNVTLSCEQNLNHDAMYWYRQDPGQGLRLIYYSQIVNDFQKGDIAEGYSVSREKKESFPLTVTSAQKNPTAFYLCASSGGPETQYFGPGTRLLVL.

V is TRBV20-1 and J is TRBJ2-1; perhaps TRBD2 as D (6 bases). The CDR3 runs 14 residues. Germline CDR1 DFQATT, CDR2 SNEGSKA (reference sequence). Trimming took 1 base from V and 4 from J, leaving 11 bases between them. The CDR3 loop reads CSARGVSGYNEQFF. The CDR3 DNA reads as TGCAGTGCTAGAGGGGTTAGCGGATACAATGAGCAGTTCTTC.

Concerning this clonotype: At one of its ends the junction is not consistent with the germline gene, which may arise from a read error. The rearrangement links TRBV10-3 to TRBJ2-1, with 7 nucleotides matching TRBD2. This CDR3 is 15 amino acids long. Germline V CDR1 and CDR2: ENHRY, SYGVKD. The CDR3 coding sequence is TGTGCCAACAGTCCCGGACGGGGGGACTACAATGAGCAGTTCTTC. Amino acids: CANSPGRGDYNEQFF.

This clonotype was found many times. The chain combines TRBV7-3 with TRBJ2-1; D tentatively reads TRBD1 or TRBD2 (5 bases each). The germline gives CDR1 SGHTA, CDR2 FQGTGA. The V end was cut by 4 bases, the J end by 4 bases, with 14 bases between. The CDR3 has 15 residues. The CDR3 loop reads CASSSKVGGYNEQFF. Here the CDR3 DNA reads TGTGCCAGCAGCTCGAAGGTTGGGGGTTACAATGAGCAGTTCTTC. The whole variable domain, filled in from reference TRBV7-3 and TRBJ2-1, reads GAGVSQTPSNKVTEKGKYVELRCDPISGHTALYWYRQSLGQGPEFLIYFQGTGAADDSGLPNDRFFAVRPEGSVSTLKIQRTERGDSAVYLCASSSKVGGYNEQFFGPGTRLTVL.

The chain links TRBV6-4 to TRBJ2-6; 10 bases map to TRBD2. Germline lookup yields CDR1 MRHNA and CDR2 SNTAGT. This CDR3 is built from 17 residues. Trimming at V came to 2 bases and at J to 0 bases, leaving 1 base not matched to a gene. The CDR3 nucleotides read TGTGCCAGCAGTGACGGGACTAGCGTCTCTGGGGCCAACGTCCTGACTTTC. Its translation: CASSDGTSVSGANVLTF.

This clonotype was seen once. The junction and the germline gene differ at one end; a read error may be behind it. The V call is TRBV29-1, the J call TRBJ1-5; TRBD1 matches at 8 bases. Germline CDR1 reads SQVTM; CDR2 reads ANQGSEA. This CDR3 contains 14 residues. CDR3 residues: CSVEGQGIGQPQHF. Written as DNA, the CDR3 is TGCAGCGTAGAAGGACAGGGTATTGGACAGCCCCAGCATTTT.

The chain couples TRBV14 to TRBJ2-1; no firm D call. Trimming removed 4 bases from V and 1 base from J, with 8 bases in between. The germline V gene has CDR1 SGHDN and CDR2 FVKESK. CDR3 length: 14 amino acids. CDR3 sequence (DNA): TGTGCCAGCAGCCTCGCCTGGTCCTACAATGAGCAGTTCTTC. It specifies CASSLAWSYNEQFF.

The V call is TRBV20-1, the J call TRBJ1-6; unclear D gene. Germline lookup yields CDR1 DFQATT and CDR2 SNEGSKA (reference sequence). CDR3 length: 12 residues. With 4 bases removed from V and 7 bases from J, the gap between germline ends came to 8 bases. The CDR3 loop is CSATSQNSPLHF. CDR3 nucleotide sequence: TGCAGTGCTACCAGCCAAAATTCACCCCTCCACTTT.

The chain is built from TRBV7-2 and TRBJ1-3, with 7 bases lining up with TRBD1. The CDR3 runs 14 residues. The germline V gene encodes CDR1 SGHTA and CDR2 FQGNSA. V lost 1 base to trimming and J lost 8 bases; unmatched junction nucleotides: 5. The CDR3 DNA reads as TGTGCCAGCAGCTTAGGGACAGGCAGCTACACCATATATTTT. It encodes CASSLGTGSYTIYF.

The chain employs TRBV7-9 and TRBJ1-1; the D gene is possibly TRBD1 (6 bases). V was clipped by 5 bases and J by 1 base, with 17 bases between them. The germline V gene has CDR1 SEHNR and CDR2 FQNEAQ (reference sequence). This CDR3 contains 16 residues. The CDR3 region has the DNA TGTGCCAGCAGCACTCCTGGAGGGGGGCAGAACACTGAAGCTTTCTTT. Its protein product is CASSTPGGGQNTEAFF.

This clonotype has just a few counts. The chain uses TRBV24-1 and TRBJ2-5; no reliable D call. Per the germline V gene, CDR1 is KGHDR and CDR2 is SFDVKD. The CDR3 is made up of 11 amino acids. V was trimmed by 3 bases and J by 7 bases, leaving 5 bases between them. This CDR3 reads CATSDRVTQYF. The CDR3 coding sequence is TGTGCCACCAGTGATCGGGTGACCCAGTACTTC.

This chain links TRBV7-2 with TRBJ2-3; 9 bases align to TRBD2. Germline assignment: CDR1 SGHTA and CDR2 FQGNSA. J was trimmed by 3 bases and V by 5 bases; bases with no gene match: 6. This CDR3 comprises 15 residues. The CDR3 loop is CASSNLAGSTDTQYF. CDR3 nucleotides: TGTGCCAGCAGCAACCTAGCGGGAAGTACAGATACGCAGTATTTT.

This clonotype turned up a few times. CDR3 coding DNA: TGTGCCAGCAGGAGAAGTGGGTCTGGGGGCCACGAGCAGTACTTC. Its translation: CASRRSGSGGHEQYF. The chain recombines TRBV5-5 with TRBJ2-7, with D perhaps TRBD1 (6 bases). Deletions cut 5 bases from V and 5 bases from J, with 20 bases between. The germline CDR1 and CDR2 sequences are SGHKS and YYEKEE (reference sequence). The CDR3 runs to 15 residues. Together with reference TRBV5-5 and TRBJ2-7, the CDR3 gives the full variable domain: DAGVTQSPTHLIKTRGQQVTLRCSPISGHKSVSWYQQVLGQGPQFIFQYYEKEERGRGNFPDRFSARQFPNYSSELNVNALLLGDSALYLCASRRSGSGGHEQYFGPGTRLTVT.

The chain couples TRBV7-6 to TRBJ2-1, with no clear D. CDR3 length equals 15 residues. V dropped 4 bases and J dropped 4 bases, with 14 bases sitting between them. The germline CDR1 and CDR2 sequences are SGHVS and FNYEAQ. CDR3 bases: TGTGCCAGCAGCTCCTTCGTTCAGCCTTACAATGAGCAGTTCTTC. It translates to CASSSFVQPYNEQFF.